Detailed here is one T cell receptor (beta chain). CDR3 size: 15 residues. The germline CDR1 and CDR2 sequences are SGDLS and YYNGEE. Deletions cut 0 bases from V and 1 base from J, with 7 bases between. The entry originates in a study of blood T cell repertoires in COVID-19. Assay used: immunoSEQ multiplex PCR; TCRdb lists only in-frame clones, some missing. The sample consists of about 150,000 clones, roughly 90% of them appearing once. Input material: peripheral blood. This clonotype originated in a man aged 55-75 years with acute or convalescent COVID-19. The V and J genes are TRBV9 and TRBJ2-2; no definite D call. The CDR3: CASSVGRRNTGELFF. For the CDR3, the DNA is TGTGCCAGCAGCGTAGGTCGGAGGAACACCGGGGAGCTGTTTTTT.